Listed below are T cell receptor beta chains from one sample, sequenced in a study of CD8+CD57+ T cells in acquired aplastic anemia. TCRdb passed the reads through MiXCR, listing each CDR3 protein once. The sample records hundreds of thousands of distinct CDR3 sequences, 45% to 65% being singletons. The source material was sorted CD4+, CD8+, or CD8+CD57+ T cells (not recorded which) from PBMCs. The receptors stem from a human donor with aplastic anemia. CDR3s include the opening cysteine and the closing phenylalanine or tryptophan. The D gene is left open where the match is weak. The size field is filled for only some rows; it gives once, few, many or a size class.

d_call: NA
clone_size: NA
j_call: TRBJ2-6
v_call: TRBV20-1
cdr3_aa: CSAPLGGGWTNVLTF
cdr3_nt: TGCAGTGCTCCTTTGGGGGGGGGCTGGACCAACGTCCTGACTTTC

d_call: NA
clone_size: few
j_call: TRBJ1-2
v_call: TRBV29-1
cdr3_aa: CSAITGIYTF
cdr3_nt: TGCAGCGCGATAACAGGGATTTACACCTTC

d_call: NA
clone_size: NA
j_call: TRBJ2-7
v_call: TRBV9
cdr3_aa: CASSVVGGASGEQYF
cdr3_nt: TGTGCCAGCAGCGTAGTAGGGGGGGCTTCGGGCGAGCAGTACTTC

d_call: TRBD1
clone_size: many
j_call: TRBJ1-6
v_call: TRBV5-4
cdr3_aa: CASSPGTGALNSPLHF
cdr3_nt: TGTGCCAGCAGCCCTGGGACAGGGGCCCTAAATTCACCCCTCCACTTT

d_call: TRBD2
clone_size: many
j_call: TRBJ2-3
v_call: TRBV12-3/TRBV12-4
cdr3_aa: CASSPTSGSPPDTQYF
cdr3_nt: TGTGCCAGCAGCCCGACTAGCGGGAGTCCCCCAGATACGCAGTATTTT

d_call: NA
clone_size: once
j_call: TRBJ2-4
v_call: TRBV20-1
cdr3_aa: CSASWPLENIQYF
cdr3_nt: TGCAGTGCTAGTTGGCCCCTGGAGAACATTCAGTACTTC

d_call: NA
clone_size: NA
j_call: TRBJ2-7
v_call: TRBV6-6
cdr3_aa: CAAGLGVGEQYF
cdr3_nt: TGTGCCGCCGGGCTGGGCGTCGGCGAGCAGTACTTC

d_call: TRBD2
clone_size: many
j_call: TRBJ2-7
v_call: TRBV20-1
cdr3_aa: CSACGLAGTYEQYF
cdr3_nt: TGCAGTGCCTGCGGACTAGCGGGAACCTACGAGCAGTACTTC

d_call: TRBD2
clone_size: many
j_call: TRBJ2-5
v_call: TRBV20-1
cdr3_aa: CSAAGGAGGETQYF
cdr3_nt: TGCAGTGCAGCCGGGGGAGCGGGGGGAGAGACCCAGTACTTC

d_call: NA
clone_size: NA
j_call: TRBJ2-2
v_call: TRBV7-2
cdr3_aa: CASSLRVNTGELFF
cdr3_nt: TGTGCCAGCAGCTTACGGGTAAACACCGGGGAGCTGTTTTTT

d_call: NA
clone_size: many
j_call: TRBJ1-2
v_call: TRBV5-6
cdr3_aa: CASGTYDYGYTF
cdr3_nt: TGTGCCAGCGGTACGTACGACTATGGCTACACCTTC

d_call: NA
clone_size: many
j_call: TRBJ1-5
v_call: TRBV4-1
cdr3_aa: CASSQNTGVVGGRQPQHF
cdr3_nt: TGCGCCAGCAGCCAGAATACGGGGGTGGTTGGCGGAAGGCAGCCCCAGCATTTT

d_call: NA
clone_size: NA
j_call: TRBJ2-7
v_call: TRBV15
cdr3_aa: CATSREGSLYEQYF
cdr3_nt: TGTGCCACCAGCAGAGAAGGCTCCCTCTACGAGCAGTACTTC

d_call: TRBD1
clone_size: many
j_call: TRBJ2-6
v_call: TRBV7-9
cdr3_aa: CASSLPPGQPYSGANVLTF
cdr3_nt: TGTGCCAGCAGCTTACCTCCGGGACAGCCGTACTCTGGGGCCAACGTCCTGACTTTC

d_call: NA
clone_size: many
j_call: TRBJ1-4
v_call: TRBV20-1
cdr3_aa: CSAWVATNEKLFF
cdr3_nt: TGCAGTGCGTGGGTTGCAACTAATGAAAAACTGTTTTTT

d_call: NA
clone_size: few
j_call: TRBJ1-2
v_call: TRBV20-1
cdr3_aa: CSGVGEANYGYTF
cdr3_nt: TGCAGTGGGGTTGGGGAGGCAAACTATGGCTACACCTTC

d_call: NA
clone_size: many
j_call: TRBJ1-1
v_call: TRBV19
cdr3_aa: CASSIGGGIYTEAFF
cdr3_nt: TGTGCCAGTAGTATCGGCGGGGGTATATACACTGAAGCTTTCTTT

d_call: TRBD1
clone_size: many
j_call: TRBJ1-5
v_call: TRBV12-3/TRBV12-4
cdr3_aa: CASSFMLRQGLLYSNQPQHF
cdr3_nt: TGTGCCAGCAGTTTTATGTTGAGACAGGGGCTGCTATATAGCAATCAGCCCCAGCATTTT

d_call: NA
clone_size: NA
j_call: TRBJ2-7
v_call: TRBV7-9
cdr3_aa: CASTSWTLGDEQYF
cdr3_nt: TGTGCCAGCACCTCCTGGACCCTCGGAGACGAGCAGTACTTC

d_call: TRBD1
clone_size: NA
j_call: TRBJ1-1
v_call: TRBV6-6
cdr3_aa: CASRDGQGSAEAFF
cdr3_nt: TGTGCCAGCAGGGACGGACAGGGGAGCGCTGAAGCTTTCTTT

d_call: TRBD1
clone_size: few
j_call: TRBJ2-7
v_call: TRBV5-1
cdr3_aa: CASSPESTGRDEQYF
cdr3_nt: TGCGCCAGCAGCCCCGAATCGACAGGGCGCGACGAGCAGTACTTC

d_call: TRBD2
clone_size: NA
j_call: TRBJ2-7
v_call: TRBV19
cdr3_aa: CASSPGGTCEQYF
cdr3_nt: TGTGCCAGTAGTCCGGGAGGCACCTGCGAGCAGTACTTC

d_call: TRBD1
clone_size: NA
j_call: TRBJ2-1
v_call: TRBV2
cdr3_aa: CASSETGVSYNEQFF
cdr3_nt: TGTGCCAGCAGTGAAACAGGGGTCTCCTACAATGAGCAGTTCTTC

d_call: NA
clone_size: NA
j_call: TRBJ2-5
v_call: TRBV7-3
cdr3_aa: CASSLTDGGEETQYF
cdr3_nt: TGCGCCAGCAGCTTAACCGATGGGGGAGAGGAGACCCAGTACTTC

d_call: NA
clone_size: many
j_call: TRBJ1-1
v_call: TRBV9
cdr3_aa: CASSVAQGGGFTEAFF
cdr3_nt: TGTGCCAGCAGCGTAGCCCAGGGTGGGGGTTTTACTGAAGCTTTCTTT

d_call: NA
clone_size: few
j_call: TRBJ1-1
v_call: TRBV10-3
cdr3_aa: CAISDRGRNTEAFF
cdr3_nt: TGTGCCATCAGTGATAGGGGGAGGAACACTGAAGCTTTCTTT

d_call: NA
clone_size: NA
j_call: TRBJ2-2
v_call: TRBV19
cdr3_aa: CASQDGAGELFF
cdr3_nt: TGTGCCAGTCAGGACGGGGCCGGGGAGCTGTTTTTT

d_call: NA
clone_size: NA
j_call: TRBJ2-5
v_call: TRBV6-5
cdr3_aa: CASSWAEVGETRYF
cdr3_nt: TGTGCCAGCAGTTGGGCAGAAGTTGGCGAGACCCGGTACTTC

d_call: NA
clone_size: many
j_call: TRBJ1-1
v_call: TRBV6-1
cdr3_aa: CASSELFGAMNTEAFF
cdr3_nt: TGTGCCAGCAGTGAACTGTTTGGGGCAATGAACACTGAAGCTTTCTTT

d_call: TRBD2
clone_size: NA
j_call: TRBJ2-1
v_call: TRBV20-1
cdr3_aa: CSARPLAGTYNEQFF
cdr3_nt: TGCAGTGCTAGACCTCTAGCGGGGACCTACAATGAGCAGTTCTTC

d_call: TRBD1
clone_size: NA
j_call: TRBJ1-5
v_call: TRBV20-1
cdr3_aa: CSAPTTGGGQPQHF
cdr3_nt: TGCAGTGCCCCCACGACAGGGGGGGGTCAGCCCCAGCATTTT

d_call: TRBD2
clone_size: NA
j_call: TRBJ2-7
v_call: TRBV2
cdr3_aa: CASSARTSGSAEQYF
cdr3_nt: TGTGCCAGCAGTGCTAGGACTAGCGGGAGTGCCGAGCAGTACTTC

d_call: NA
clone_size: NA
j_call: TRBJ1-4
v_call: TRBV24-1
cdr3_aa: CASSERGPNEKLFF
cdr3_nt: TGTGCCAGCAGTGAACGGGGCCCTAATGAAAAACTGTTTTTT

d_call: NA
clone_size: NA
j_call: TRBJ2-1
v_call: TRBV29-1
cdr3_aa: CASSLGGWDNEQFF
cdr3_nt: TGTGCCAGCAGCTTGGGTGGTTGGGACAATGAGCAGTTCTTC

d_call: TRBD1
clone_size: NA
j_call: TRBJ2-7
v_call: TRBV25-1
cdr3_aa: CASSVGTGYEQYF
cdr3_nt: TGTGCCAGCAGTGTAGGGACAGGTTACGAGCAGTACTTC

d_call: TRBD2
clone_size: many
j_call: TRBJ2-7
v_call: TRBV7-9
cdr3_aa: CASSGSAGGIYEQYF
cdr3_nt: TGTGCCAGCAGCGGTTCAGCGGGAGGGATCTACGAGCAGTACTTC

d_call: NA
clone_size: NA
j_call: TRBJ1-6
v_call: TRBV2
cdr3_aa: CARKNGGQYNSPLHF
cdr3_nt: TGTGCCAGGAAAAACGGTGGACAGTATAATTCACCCCTCCACTTT

d_call: NA
clone_size: NA
j_call: TRBJ1-1
v_call: TRBV10-3
cdr3_aa: CAISEEDGTEAFF
cdr3_nt: TGTGCCATCTCCGAGGAGGACGGCACTGAAGCTTTCTTT

d_call: NA
clone_size: NA
j_call: TRBJ2-7
v_call: TRBV5-4
cdr3_aa: CASNDRRGYEQYF
cdr3_nt: TGTGCCAGCAATGACAGGAGAGGCTACGAGCAGTACTTC

d_call: NA
clone_size: NA
j_call: TRBJ1-3
v_call: TRBV5-1
cdr3_aa: CASGLVATGSGNTIHF
cdr3_nt: NA

d_call: NA
clone_size: NA
j_call: TRBJ2-3
v_call: TRBV10-3
cdr3_aa: CAIGDSTDTQYF
cdr3_nt: TGTGCCATTGGGGATTCCACAGATACGCAGTATTTT

d_call: NA
clone_size: many
j_call: TRBJ2-7
v_call: TRBV3-1
cdr3_aa: CASSQAVGEQYF
cdr3_nt: TGTGCCAGCAGCCAAGCGGTGGGGGAGCAGTACTTC

d_call: TRBD1
clone_size: NA
j_call: TRBJ1-2
v_call: TRBV4-3
cdr3_aa: CASSQEQGDYGYTF
cdr3_nt: TGCGCCAGCAGCCAGGAACAGGGGGACTATGGCTACACCTTC

d_call: NA
clone_size: NA
j_call: TRBJ2-2
v_call: TRBV5-5
cdr3_aa: CASSFARDPGELFF
cdr3_nt: TGTGCCAGCAGCTTTGCAAGGGACCCCGGGGAGCTGTTTTTT

d_call: NA
clone_size: NA
j_call: TRBJ2-7
v_call: TRBV5-1
cdr3_aa: CASSLDRPTYEQYF
cdr3_nt: TGCGCCAGCAGCCTGGACAGACCAACCTACGAGCAGTACTTC

d_call: NA
clone_size: NA
j_call: TRBJ2-2
v_call: TRBV7-6
cdr3_aa: CASSLAHTGELFF
cdr3_nt: TGTGCCAGCAGCTTAGCCCACACCGGGGAGCTGTTTTTT

d_call: NA
clone_size: NA
j_call: TRBJ2-1
v_call: TRBV5-8
cdr3_aa: CASSALVSYNEQFF
cdr3_nt: TGTGCCAGCAGTGCACTAGTCTCCTACAATGAGCAGTTCTTC

d_call: NA
clone_size: NA
j_call: TRBJ2-7
v_call: TRBV19
cdr3_aa: CASSEGGDSLRIHEQYF
cdr3_nt: TGTGCCAGTAGTGAGGGGGGCGACAGCCTACGTATCCACGAGCAGTACTTC

d_call: NA
clone_size: many
j_call: TRBJ2-7
v_call: TRBV5-5
cdr3_aa: CASSLVPGTVYEQYF
cdr3_nt: TGTGCCAGCAGCTTGGTCCCAGGGACCGTCTACGAGCAGTACTTC

d_call: NA
clone_size: once
j_call: TRBJ1-1
v_call: TRBV25-1
cdr3_aa: CASSELGTVGTEAFF
cdr3_nt: TGTGCCAGCAGTGAACTCGGGACGGTGGGCACTGAAGCTTTCTTT

d_call: NA
clone_size: NA
j_call: TRBJ2-7
v_call: TRBV7-6
cdr3_aa: CASSLATGAKEDEQYF
cdr3_nt: TGTGCCAGCAGCTTAGCTACGGGGGCGAAAGAAGACGAGCAGTACTTC

d_call: TRBD1
clone_size: NA
j_call: TRBJ2-1
v_call: TRBV10-3
cdr3_aa: CASTQTRTGWNEQFF
cdr3_nt: TGTGCCAGCACTCAAACCCGGACAGGGTGGAATGAGCAGTTCTTC

d_call: TRBD2
clone_size: NA
j_call: TRBJ2-3
v_call: TRBV9
cdr3_aa: CASSVGTSGTVTQYF
cdr3_nt: TGTGCCAGCAGCGTAGGGACTAGCGGGACAGTTACGCAGTATTTT

d_call: TRBD1
clone_size: NA
j_call: TRBJ1-1
v_call: TRBV27
cdr3_aa: CASRMGQGPSREAFF
cdr3_nt: TGTGCCAGCAGGATGGGACAGGGACCTAGTAGAGAAGCTTTCTTT

d_call: TRBD2
clone_size: NA
j_call: TRBJ2-3
v_call: TRBV11-2
cdr3_aa: CASSFSPGLAVYF
cdr3_nt: TGTGCCAGCAGCTTTTCCCCGGGACTAGCAGTTTATTTT

d_call: NA
clone_size: NA
j_call: TRBJ1-1
v_call: TRBV19
cdr3_aa: CASRIYPEGGTEAFF
cdr3_nt: TGTGCCAGTAGGATTTACCCAGAGGGGGGGACTGAAGCTTTCTTT

d_call: NA
clone_size: NA
j_call: TRBJ1-4
v_call: TRBV10-3
cdr3_aa: CAIREGGANEKLFF
cdr3_nt: TGTGCCATCAGAGAGGGGGGGGCTAATGAAAAACTGTTTTTT

d_call: NA
clone_size: NA
j_call: TRBJ2-3
v_call: TRBV20-1
cdr3_aa: CSAVEGNTDTQYF
cdr3_nt: TGCAGTGCCGTTGAGGGTAACACAGATACGCAGTATTTT

d_call: NA
clone_size: NA
j_call: TRBJ1-2
v_call: TRBV25-1
cdr3_aa: CASMRGDYGYTF
cdr3_nt: TGTGCCAGCATGAGAGGCGACTATGGCTACACCTTC